This TCR beta chain was identified in a study of blood T cell repertoires in COVID-19. CDR1 and CDR2 (germline): SGHAT, FQNNGV. CDR3 length equals 13 residues. V shed 2 bases and J shed 3 bases, with 5 bases lying between them. This clone is a singleton in its sample. Participants were aged roughly 18 to 89 years from approximately 23 US areas. Self-reported history from a screening survey and questionnaire set each donor's cohort. Sequencing was performed with immunoSEQ multiplex PCR; in TCRdb, only in-frame clones are kept and a portion is missing. The repertoire holds approximately 160,000 clones, with approximately 80% as singletons.

This receptor was obtained from a man between 40 and 49 years old who had recovered from COVID-19. The specimen sequenced was PBMCs or T cells enriched from blood (not recorded which). The chain employs TRBV11-2 and TRBJ1-3; no firm D call. CDR3 nucleotide sequence: TGTGCCAGCAGCTTAAACAGTGGAAACACCATATATTTT. It translates to CASSLNSGNTIYF.